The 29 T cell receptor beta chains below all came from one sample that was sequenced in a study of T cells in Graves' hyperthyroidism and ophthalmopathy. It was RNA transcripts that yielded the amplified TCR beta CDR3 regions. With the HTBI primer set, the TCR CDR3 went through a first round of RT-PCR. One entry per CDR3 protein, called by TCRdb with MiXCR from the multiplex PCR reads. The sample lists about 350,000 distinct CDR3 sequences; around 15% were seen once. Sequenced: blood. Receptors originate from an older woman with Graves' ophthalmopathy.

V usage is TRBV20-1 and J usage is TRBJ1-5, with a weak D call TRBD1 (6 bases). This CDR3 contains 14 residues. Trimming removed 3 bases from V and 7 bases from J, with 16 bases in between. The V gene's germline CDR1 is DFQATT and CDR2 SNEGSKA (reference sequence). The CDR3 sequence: CSASNSGEGQPQHF. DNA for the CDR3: TGCAGTGCTAGTAATTCAGGGGAGGGACAGCCCCAGCATTTT.

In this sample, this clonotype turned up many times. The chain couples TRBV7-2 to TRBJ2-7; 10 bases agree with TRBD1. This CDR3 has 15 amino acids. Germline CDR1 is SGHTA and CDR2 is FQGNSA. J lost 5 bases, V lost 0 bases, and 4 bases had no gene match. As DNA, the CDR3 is TGTGCCAGCAGCTTAGCAGGGACAGGGGAAAACGAGCAGTACTTC. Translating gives CASSLAGTGENEQYF.

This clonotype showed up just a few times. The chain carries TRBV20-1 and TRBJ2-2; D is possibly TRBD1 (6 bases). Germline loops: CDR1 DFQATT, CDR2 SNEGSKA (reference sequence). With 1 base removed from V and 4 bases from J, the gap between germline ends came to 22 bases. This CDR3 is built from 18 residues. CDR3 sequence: CSARAPTGHQTGTGELFF. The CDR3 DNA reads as TGCAGTGCTAGAGCTCCGACGGGACACCAGACAGGCACCGGGGAGCTGTTTTTT.

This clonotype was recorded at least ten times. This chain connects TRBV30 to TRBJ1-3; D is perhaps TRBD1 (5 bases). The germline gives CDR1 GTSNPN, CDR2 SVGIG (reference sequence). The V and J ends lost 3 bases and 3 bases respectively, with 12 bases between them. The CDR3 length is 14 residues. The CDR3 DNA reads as TGTGCCTGGAGCGAAGGGGAATATGGAAACACCATATATTTT. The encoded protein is CAWSEGEYGNTIYF.

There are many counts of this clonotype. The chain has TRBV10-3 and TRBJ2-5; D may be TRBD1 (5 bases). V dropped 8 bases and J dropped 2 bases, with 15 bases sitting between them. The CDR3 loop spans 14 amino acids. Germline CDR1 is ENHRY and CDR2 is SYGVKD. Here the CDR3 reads CAIWGGAVQETQYF. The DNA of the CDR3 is TGTGCCATCTGGGGTGGGGCAGTGCAAGAGACCCAGTACTTC.

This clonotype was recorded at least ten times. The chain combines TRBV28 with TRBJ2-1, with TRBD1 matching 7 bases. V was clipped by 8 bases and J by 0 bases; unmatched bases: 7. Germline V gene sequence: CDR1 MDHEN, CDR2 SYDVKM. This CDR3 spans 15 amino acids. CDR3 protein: CASRPGTVSYNEQFF. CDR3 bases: TGTGCCAGCCGTCCCGGGACAGTCTCCTACAATGAGCAGTTCTTC.

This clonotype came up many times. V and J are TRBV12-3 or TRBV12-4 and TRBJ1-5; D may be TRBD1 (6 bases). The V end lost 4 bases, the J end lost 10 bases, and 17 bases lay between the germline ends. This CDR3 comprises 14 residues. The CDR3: CASSSRDKVGPQHF. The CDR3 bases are TGTGCCAGCAGTTCCCGGGACAAGGTGGGACCCCAGCATTTT.

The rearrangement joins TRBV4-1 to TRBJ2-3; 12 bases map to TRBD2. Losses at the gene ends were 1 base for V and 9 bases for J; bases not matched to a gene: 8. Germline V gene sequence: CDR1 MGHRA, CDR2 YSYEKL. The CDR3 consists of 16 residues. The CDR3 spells CASSQVGLAGGRTQYF. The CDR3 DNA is TGCGCCAGCAGCCAAGTCGGGCTAGCGGGAGGGCGGACGCAGTATTTT.

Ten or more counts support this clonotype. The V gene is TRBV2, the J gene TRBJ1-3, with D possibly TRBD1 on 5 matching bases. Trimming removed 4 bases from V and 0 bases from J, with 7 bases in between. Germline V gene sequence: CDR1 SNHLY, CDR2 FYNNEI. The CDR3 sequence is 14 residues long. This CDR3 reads CASSADSSGNTIYF. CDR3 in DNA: TGTGCCAGCAGTGCAGACAGCTCTGGAAACACCATATATTTT.

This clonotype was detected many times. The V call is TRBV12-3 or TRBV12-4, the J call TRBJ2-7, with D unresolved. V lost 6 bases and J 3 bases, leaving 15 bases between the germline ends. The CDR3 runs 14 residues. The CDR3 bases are TGTGCCAGCAGCCCAACCGGCCCCCGCTACGAGCAGTACTTC. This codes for CASSPTGPRYEQYF.

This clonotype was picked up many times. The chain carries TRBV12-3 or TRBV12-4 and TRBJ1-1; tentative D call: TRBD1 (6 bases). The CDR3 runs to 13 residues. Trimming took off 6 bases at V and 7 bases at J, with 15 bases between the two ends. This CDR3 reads CASRAQGYGEAFF. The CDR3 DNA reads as TGTGCCAGCAGAGCTCAGGGGTACGGTGAAGCTTTCTTT.

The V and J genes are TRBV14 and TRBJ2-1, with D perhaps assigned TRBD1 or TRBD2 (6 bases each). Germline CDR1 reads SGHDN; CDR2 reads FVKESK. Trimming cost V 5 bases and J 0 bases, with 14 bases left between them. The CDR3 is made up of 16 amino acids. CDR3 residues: CASSALEGGSYNEQFF. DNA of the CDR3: TGTGCCAGCAGCGCCTTAGAGGGGGGCTCCTACAATGAGCAGTTCTTC. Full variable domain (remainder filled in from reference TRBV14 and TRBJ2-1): EAGVTQFPSHSVIEKGQTVTLRCDPISGHDNLYWYRRVMGKEIKFLLHFVKESKQDESGMPNNRFLAERTGGTYSTLKVQPAELEDSGVYFCASSALEGGSYNEQFFGPGTRLTVL.

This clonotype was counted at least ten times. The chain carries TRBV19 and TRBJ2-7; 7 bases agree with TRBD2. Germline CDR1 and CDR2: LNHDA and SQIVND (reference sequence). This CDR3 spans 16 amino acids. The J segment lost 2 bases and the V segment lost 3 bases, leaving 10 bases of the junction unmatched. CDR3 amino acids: CASSIEASGTTYEQYF. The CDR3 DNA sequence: TGTGCCAGTAGTATCGAGGCTAGCGGTACTACCTACGAGCAGTACTTC.

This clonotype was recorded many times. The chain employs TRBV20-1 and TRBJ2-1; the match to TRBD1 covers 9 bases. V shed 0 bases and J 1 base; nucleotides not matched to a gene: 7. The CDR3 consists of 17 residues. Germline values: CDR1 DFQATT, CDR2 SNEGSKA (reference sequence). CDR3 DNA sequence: TGCAGTGCTAGAGAGGGTGCGGGACAGGGTTCCTACAATGAGCAGTTCTTC. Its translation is CSAREGAGQGSYNEQFF.

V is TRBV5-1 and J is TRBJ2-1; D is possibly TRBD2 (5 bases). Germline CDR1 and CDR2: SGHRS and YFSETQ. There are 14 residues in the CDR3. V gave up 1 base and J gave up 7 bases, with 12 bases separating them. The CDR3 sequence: CASSLIRRRNEQFF. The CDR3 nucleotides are TGCGCCAGCAGCTTGATTCGGAGGCGGAATGAGCAGTTCTTC.

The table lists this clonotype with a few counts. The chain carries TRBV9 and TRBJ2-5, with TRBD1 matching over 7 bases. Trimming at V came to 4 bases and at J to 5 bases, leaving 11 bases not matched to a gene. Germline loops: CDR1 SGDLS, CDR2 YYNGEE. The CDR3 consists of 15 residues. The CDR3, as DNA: TGTGCCAGCAGCTTATCCGGGACAGTCGGGGAGACCCAGTACTTC. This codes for CASSLSGTVGETQYF.

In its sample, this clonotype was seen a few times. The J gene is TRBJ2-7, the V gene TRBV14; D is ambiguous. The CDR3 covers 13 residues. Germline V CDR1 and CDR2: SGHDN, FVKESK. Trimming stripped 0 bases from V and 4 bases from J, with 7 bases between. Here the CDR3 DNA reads TGTGCCAGCAGCCAAGACTTTGATTACGAGCAGTACTTC. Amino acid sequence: CASSQDFDYEQYF.

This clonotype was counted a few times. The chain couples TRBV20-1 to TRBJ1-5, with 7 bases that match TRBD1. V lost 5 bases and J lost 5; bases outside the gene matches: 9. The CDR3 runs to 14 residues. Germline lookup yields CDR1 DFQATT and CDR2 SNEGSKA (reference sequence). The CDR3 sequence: CSALPSQGHQPQHF. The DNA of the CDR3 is TGCAGTGCTCTCCCGTCACAGGGGCATCAGCCCCAGCATTTT.

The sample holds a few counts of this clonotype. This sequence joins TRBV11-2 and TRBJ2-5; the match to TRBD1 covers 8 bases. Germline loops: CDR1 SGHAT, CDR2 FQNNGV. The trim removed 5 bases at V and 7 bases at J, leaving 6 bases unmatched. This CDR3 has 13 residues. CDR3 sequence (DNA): TGTGCCAGCAGCATACAGGGGGTCGGGACCCAGTACTTC. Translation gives CASSIQGVGTQYF.

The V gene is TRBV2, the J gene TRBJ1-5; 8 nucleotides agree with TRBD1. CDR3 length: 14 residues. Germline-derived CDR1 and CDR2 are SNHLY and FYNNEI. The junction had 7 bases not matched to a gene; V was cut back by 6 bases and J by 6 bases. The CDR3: CASRADRVIQPQHF. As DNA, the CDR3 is TGTGCCAGCAGAGCGGACAGGGTAATTCAGCCCCAGCATTTT.

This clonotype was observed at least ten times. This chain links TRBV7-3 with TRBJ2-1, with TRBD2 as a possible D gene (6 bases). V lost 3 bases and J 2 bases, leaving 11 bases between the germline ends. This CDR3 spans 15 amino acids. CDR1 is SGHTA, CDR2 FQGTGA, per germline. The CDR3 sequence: CASSFDGGTYNEQFF. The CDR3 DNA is TGTGCCAGCAGCTTTGACGGGGGAACCTACAATGAGCAGTTCTTC.

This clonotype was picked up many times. This CDR3 reads CSARRDRENQPQHF. As DNA, the CDR3 is TGCAGTGCTAGAAGGGACAGGGAAAATCAGCCCCAGCATTTT. The rearrangement uses TRBV20-1 and TRBJ1-5; 9 bases match TRBD1. From germline, CDR1 is DFQATT and CDR2 SNEGSKA (reference sequence). CDR3 length equals 14 residues. With V trimmed by 2 bases and J by 4 bases, 3 bases remained unmatched.

The CDR3 here is CASSPSGLFTRGEQFF. CDR3 sequence (DNA): TGTGCCAGCAGTCCCAGCGGACTATTCACCCGGGGTGAGCAGTTCTTC. The chain recombines TRBV6-2 or TRBV6-3 with TRBJ2-1, with D maybe TRBD2 (6 bases). The CDR3 runs 16 residues. CDR1 is MNHEY and CDR2 is SVGEGT in the germline V gene. V was clipped by 5 bases and J by 9 bases, with 23 bases between them.

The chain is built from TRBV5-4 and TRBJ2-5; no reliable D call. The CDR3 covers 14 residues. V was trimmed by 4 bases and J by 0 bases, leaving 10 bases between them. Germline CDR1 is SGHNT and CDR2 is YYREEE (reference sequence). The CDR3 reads CASSTPTHQETQYF. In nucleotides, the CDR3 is TGTGCCAGCAGCACCCCTACACACCAAGAGACCCAGTACTTC.

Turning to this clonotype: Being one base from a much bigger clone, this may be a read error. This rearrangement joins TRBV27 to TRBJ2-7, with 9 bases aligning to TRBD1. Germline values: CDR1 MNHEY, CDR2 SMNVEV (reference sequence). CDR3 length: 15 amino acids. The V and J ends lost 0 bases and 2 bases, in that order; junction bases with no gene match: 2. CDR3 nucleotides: TGTGCCAGCAGTTTATCCGGGACAGGGACCTACGAGCAGTACTTC. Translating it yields CASSLSGTGTYEQYF.

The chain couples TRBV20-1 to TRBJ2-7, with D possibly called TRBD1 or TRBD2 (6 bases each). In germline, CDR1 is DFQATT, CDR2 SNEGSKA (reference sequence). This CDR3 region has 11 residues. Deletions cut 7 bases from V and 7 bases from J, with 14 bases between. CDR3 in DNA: TGCAGTGGCCGACAGGCGGGGGAGCAGTACTTC. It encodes CSGRQAGEQYF.

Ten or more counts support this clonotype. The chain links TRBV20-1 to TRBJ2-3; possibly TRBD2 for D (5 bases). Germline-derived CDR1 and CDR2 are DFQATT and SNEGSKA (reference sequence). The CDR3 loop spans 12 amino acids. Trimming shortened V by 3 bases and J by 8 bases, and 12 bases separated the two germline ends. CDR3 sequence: CSARETGSTQYF. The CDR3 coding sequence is TGCAGTGCTAGGGAAACTGGGAGTACGCAGTATTTT.

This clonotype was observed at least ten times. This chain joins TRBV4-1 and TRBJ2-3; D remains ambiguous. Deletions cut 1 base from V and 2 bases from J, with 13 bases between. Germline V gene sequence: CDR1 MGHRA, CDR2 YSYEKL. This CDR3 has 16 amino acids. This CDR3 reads CASSQVPYRSTDTQYF. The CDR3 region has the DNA TGCGCCAGCAGCCAAGTCCCTTACCGATCCACAGATACGCAGTATTTT.

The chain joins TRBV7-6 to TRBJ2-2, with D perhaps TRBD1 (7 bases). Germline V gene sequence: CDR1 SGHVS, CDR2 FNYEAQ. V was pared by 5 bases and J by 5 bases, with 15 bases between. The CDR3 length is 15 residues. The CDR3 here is CASSRGGGFTGELFF. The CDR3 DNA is TGTGCCAGCAGCCGAGGAGGGGGCTTTACCGGGGAGCTGTTTTTT.